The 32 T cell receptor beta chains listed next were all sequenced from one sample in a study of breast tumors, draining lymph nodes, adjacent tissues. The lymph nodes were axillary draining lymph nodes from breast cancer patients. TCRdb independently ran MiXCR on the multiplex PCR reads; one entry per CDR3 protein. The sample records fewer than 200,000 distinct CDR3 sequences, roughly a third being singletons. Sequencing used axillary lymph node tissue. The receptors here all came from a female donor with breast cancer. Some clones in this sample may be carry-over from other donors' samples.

The CDR3 nucleotides read TGTGCCAGCAGCTCACCCATTACAGGGGCGGGCTGGCCCCAGCATTTT. Translated: CASSSPITGAGWPQHF. The chain carries TRBV11-3 and TRBJ1-5; TRBD1 aligns across 7 bases. CDR1 is SGHNT, CDR2 YENEEA, per germline. V trimming: 4 bases; J trimming: 9 bases; junction bases outside the gene matches: 15. The CDR3 has 16 residues.

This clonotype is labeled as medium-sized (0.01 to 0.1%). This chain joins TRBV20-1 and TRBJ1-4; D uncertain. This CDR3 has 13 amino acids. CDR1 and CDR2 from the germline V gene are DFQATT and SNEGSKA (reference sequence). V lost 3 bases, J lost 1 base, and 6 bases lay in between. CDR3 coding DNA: TGCAGTGCTAGGGCCTTAACTAATGAAAAACTGTTTTTT. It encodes CSARALTNEKLFF.

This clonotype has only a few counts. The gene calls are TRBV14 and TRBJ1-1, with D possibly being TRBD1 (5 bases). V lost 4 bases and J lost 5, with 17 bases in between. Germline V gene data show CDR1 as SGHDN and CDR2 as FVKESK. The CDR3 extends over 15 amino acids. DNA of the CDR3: TGTGCCAGCAGCCCCCCGGGTGCCAGGGTTACTGAAGCTTTCTTT. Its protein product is CASSPPGARVTEAFF.

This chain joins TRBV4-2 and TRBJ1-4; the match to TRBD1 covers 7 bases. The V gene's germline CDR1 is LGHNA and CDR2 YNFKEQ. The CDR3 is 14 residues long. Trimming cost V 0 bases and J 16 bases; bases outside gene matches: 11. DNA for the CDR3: TGTGCCAGCAGCCAAGATCAACAGGGACAGATTTCGTTTTTT. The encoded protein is CASSQDQQGQISFF.

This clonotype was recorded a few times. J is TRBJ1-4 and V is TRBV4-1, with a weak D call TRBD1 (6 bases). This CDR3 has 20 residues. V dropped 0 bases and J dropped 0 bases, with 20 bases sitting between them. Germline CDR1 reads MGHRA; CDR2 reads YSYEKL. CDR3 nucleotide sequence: TGCGCCAGCAGCCAAGAACCCACAGGGAGGGTGTATGCAACTAATGAAAAACTGTTTTTT. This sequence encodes CASSQEPTGRVYATNEKLFF.

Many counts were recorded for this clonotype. CDR3 sequence reads: CASSQPGPAYGYTF. CDR3 coding DNA: TGTGCCAGCAGCCAACCGGGGCCGGCGTATGGCTACACCTTC. The genes are TRBV14 and TRBJ1-2; D might be TRBD1 (5 bases). The CDR3 spans 14 residues. Germline V gene data show CDR1 as SGHDN and CDR2 as FVKESK. V was cut by 2 bases and J by 5 bases, with 12 bases left in between.

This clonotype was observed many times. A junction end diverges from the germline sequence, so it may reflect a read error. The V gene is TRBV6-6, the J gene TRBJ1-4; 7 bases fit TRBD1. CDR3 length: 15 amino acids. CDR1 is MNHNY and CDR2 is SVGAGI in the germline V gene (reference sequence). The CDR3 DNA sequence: TGTGCCAGCAGTCACTCGAGTGACAGGGTGGAAAAACTGTTTTTT. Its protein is CASSHSSDRVEKLFF.

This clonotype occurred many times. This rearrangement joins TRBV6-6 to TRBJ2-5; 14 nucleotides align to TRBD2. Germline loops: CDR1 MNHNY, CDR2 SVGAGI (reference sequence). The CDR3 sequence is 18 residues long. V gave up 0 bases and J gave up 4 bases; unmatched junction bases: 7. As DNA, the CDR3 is TGTGCCAGCAGTTACTCACCGACTAGCGGGGGGGCCGGAGAGACCCAGTACTTC. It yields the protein CASSYSPTSGGAGETQYF.

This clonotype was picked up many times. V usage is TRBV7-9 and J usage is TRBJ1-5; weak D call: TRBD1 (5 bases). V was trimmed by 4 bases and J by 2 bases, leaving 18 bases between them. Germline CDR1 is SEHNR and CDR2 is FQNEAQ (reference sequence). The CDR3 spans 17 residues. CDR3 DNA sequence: TGTGCCAGCAGCTCAGATTGGGGCGGGAAGGGCAATCAGCCCCAGCATTTT. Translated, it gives CASSSDWGGKGNQPQHF.

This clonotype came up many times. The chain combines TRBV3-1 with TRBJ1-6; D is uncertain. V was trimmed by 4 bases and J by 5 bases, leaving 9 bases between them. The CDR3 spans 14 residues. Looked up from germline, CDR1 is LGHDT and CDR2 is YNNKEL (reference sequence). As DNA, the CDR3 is TGTGCCAGCAGCCCCCGACTGGATAATTCACCCCTCCACTTT. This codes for CASSPRLDNSPLHF.

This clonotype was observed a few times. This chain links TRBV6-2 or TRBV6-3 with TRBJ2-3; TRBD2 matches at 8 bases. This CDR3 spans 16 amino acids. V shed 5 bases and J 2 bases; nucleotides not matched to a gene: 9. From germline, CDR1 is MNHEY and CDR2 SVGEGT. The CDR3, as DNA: TGTGCCAGCAGTCACACGCCAGCGGGGGTCACAGATACGCAGTATTTT. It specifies CASSHTPAGVTDTQYF.

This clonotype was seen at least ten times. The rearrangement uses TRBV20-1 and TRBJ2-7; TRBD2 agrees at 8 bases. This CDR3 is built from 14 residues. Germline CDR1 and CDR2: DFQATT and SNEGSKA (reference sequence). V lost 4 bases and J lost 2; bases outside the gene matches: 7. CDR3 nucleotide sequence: TGCAGTGCTACAGGACTAGCCGAGCCCTACGAGCAGTACTTC. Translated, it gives CSATGLAEPYEQYF.

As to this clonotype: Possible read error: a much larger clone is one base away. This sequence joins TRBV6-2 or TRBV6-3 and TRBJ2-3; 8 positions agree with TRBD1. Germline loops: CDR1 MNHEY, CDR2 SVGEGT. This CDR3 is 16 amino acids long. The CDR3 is CASSHSLQGGTDTQYF. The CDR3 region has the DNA TGTGCCAGCAGTCACTCCCTACAGGGGGGCACAGATACGCAGTATTTT.

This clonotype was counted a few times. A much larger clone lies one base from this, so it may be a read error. In DNA, the CDR3 is TGCAGTGCTACCCCCGCGGCGGCCCCAGCGCAGTTCTTC. This codes for CSATPAAAPAQFF. This sequence joins TRBV20-1 and TRBJ2-1, with D hard to call. Trimming took off 4 bases at V and 12 bases at J, with 19 bases between the two ends. The CDR3 is 13 amino acids. Per germline, CDR1 DFQATT and CDR2 SNEGSKA (reference sequence).

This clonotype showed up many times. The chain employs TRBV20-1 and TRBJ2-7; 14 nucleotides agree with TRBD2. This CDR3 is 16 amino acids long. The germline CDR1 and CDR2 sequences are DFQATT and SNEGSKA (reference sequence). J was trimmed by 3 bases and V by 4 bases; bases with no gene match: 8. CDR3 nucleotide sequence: TGCAGTGCTAATCTGGTAGGACTAGCGGGAGGCTACGAGCAGTACTTC. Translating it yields CSANLVGLAGGYEQYF.

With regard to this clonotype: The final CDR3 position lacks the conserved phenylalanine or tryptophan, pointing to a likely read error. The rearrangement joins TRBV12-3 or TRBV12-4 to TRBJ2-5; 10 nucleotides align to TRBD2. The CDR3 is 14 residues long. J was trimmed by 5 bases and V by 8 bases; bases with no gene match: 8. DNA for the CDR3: TGTGCCAGCTTAAACCAGCGGGGGGGTGAGACCCAGTACCTC. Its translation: CASLNQRGGETQYL.

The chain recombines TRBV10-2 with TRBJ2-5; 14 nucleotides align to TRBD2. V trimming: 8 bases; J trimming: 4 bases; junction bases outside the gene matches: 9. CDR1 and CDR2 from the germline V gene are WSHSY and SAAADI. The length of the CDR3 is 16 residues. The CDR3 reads CASGAGTSGGSETQYF. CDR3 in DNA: TGCGCCAGCGGCGCCGGGACTAGCGGGGGATCAGAGACCCAGTACTTC.

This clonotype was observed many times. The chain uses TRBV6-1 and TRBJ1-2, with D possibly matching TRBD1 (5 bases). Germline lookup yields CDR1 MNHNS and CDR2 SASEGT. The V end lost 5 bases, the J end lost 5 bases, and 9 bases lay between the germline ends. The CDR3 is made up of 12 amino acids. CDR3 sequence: CASSPGTYGYTF. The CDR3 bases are TGTGCCAGCAGTCCCGGGACGTATGGCTACACCTTC.

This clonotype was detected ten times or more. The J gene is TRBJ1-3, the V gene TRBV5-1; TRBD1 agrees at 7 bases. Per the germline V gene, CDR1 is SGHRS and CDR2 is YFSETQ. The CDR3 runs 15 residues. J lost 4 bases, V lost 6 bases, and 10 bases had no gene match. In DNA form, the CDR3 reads TGCGCCAGCAAGATACAACCGGGACAGGGAAACACCATATATTTT. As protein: CASKIQPGQGNTIYF.

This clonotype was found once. CDR3 in amino acids: CASSQVGFDLPLHF. For the CDR3, the DNA is TGTGCCAGCAGCCAAGTAGGGTTTGACTTACCCCTCCACTTT. V usage is TRBV14 and J usage is TRBJ1-6; D gene uncertain. This CDR3 spans 14 amino acids. V gave up 1 base and J gave up 12 bases, with 13 bases separating them. Germline CDR1 SGHDN, CDR2 FVKESK.

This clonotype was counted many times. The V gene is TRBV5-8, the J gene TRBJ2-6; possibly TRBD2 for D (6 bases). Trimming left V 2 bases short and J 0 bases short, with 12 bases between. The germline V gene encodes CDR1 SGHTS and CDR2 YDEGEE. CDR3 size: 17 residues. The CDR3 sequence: CASSFPDYRSGANVLTF. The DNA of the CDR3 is TGTGCCAGCAGCTTTCCGGACTATCGCTCTGGGGCCAACGTCCTGACTTTC.

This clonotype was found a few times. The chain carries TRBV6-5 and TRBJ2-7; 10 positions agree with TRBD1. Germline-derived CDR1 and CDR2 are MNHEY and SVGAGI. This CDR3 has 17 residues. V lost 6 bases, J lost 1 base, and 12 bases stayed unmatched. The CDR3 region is CASRNSVGGQGSYEQYF. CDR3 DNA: TGTGCCAGCAGAAACTCGGTGGGGGGACAGGGGTCCTACGAGCAGTACTTC.

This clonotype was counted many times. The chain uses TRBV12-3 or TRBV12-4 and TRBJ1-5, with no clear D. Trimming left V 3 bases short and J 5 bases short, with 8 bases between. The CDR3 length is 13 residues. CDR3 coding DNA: TGTGCCAGCAGTTTTTCAAGTTATCAGCCCCAGCATTTT. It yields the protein CASSFSSYQPQHF.

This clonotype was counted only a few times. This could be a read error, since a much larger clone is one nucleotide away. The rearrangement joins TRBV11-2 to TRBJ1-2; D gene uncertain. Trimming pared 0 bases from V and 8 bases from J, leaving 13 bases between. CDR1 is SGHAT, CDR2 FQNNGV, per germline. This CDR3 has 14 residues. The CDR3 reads CASSLEGSAGGYTF. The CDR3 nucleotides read TGTGCCAGCAGCTTAGAAGGCTCCGCCGGGGGCTACACCTTC.

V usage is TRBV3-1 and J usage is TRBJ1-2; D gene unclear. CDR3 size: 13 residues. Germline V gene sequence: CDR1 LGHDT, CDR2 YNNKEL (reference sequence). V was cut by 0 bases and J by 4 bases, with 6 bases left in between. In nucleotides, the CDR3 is TGTGCCAGCAGCCAAGACCAGCCCTATGGCTACACCTTC. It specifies CASSQDQPYGYTF.

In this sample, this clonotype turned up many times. CDR3 residues: CASSLGNSGANVLTF. For the CDR3, the DNA is TGTGCCAGCAGCTTGGGCAACTCTGGGGCCAACGTCCTGACTTTC. The chain employs TRBV5-6 and TRBJ2-6; no firm D call. The ends were cut back, 0 bases at V and 0 bases at J, with 4 bases in the middle. CDR1 SGHDT and CDR2 YYEEEE come from the germline V gene. The CDR3 covers 15 residues.

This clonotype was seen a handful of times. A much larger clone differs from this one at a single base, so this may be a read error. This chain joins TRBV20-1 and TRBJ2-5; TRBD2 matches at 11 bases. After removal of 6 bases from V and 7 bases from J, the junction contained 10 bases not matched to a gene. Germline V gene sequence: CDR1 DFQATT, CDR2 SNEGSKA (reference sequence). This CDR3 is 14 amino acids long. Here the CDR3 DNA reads TGCAGTGCCCGAATAGCGGGGGGGCGAGCGACCCAGTACTTC. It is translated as CSARIAGGRATQYF.

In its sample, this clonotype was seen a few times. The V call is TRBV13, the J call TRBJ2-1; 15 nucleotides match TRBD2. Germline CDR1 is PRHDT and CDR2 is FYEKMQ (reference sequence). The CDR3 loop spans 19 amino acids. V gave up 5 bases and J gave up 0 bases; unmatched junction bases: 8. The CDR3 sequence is CASSQGLAGGLSSYNEQFF. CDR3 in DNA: TGTGCCAGCAGCCAGGGACTAGCGGGAGGACTCAGCTCCTACAATGAGCAGTTCTTC.

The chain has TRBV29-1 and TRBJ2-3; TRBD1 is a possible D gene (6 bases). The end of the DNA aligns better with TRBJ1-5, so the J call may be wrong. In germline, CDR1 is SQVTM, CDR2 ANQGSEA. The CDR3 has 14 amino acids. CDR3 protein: CSAEGGGASDTQHF. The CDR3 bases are TGCAGCGCCGAGGGCGGGGGGGCCAGCGATACGCAGCATTTT.

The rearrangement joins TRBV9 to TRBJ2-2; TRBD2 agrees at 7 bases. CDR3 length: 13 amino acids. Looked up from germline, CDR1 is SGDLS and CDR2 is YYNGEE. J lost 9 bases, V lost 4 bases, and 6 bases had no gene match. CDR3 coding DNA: TGTGCCAGCAGCTTCTCCGGGACTAGGGAGCTGTTTTTT. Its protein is CASSFSGTRELFF.

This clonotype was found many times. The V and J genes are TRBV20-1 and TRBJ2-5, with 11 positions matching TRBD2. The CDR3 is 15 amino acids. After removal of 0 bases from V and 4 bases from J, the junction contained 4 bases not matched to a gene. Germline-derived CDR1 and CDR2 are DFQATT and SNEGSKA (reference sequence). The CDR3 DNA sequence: TGCAGTGCTAGAGATATAGCGGGAGGGAGAGAGACCCAGTACTTC. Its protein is CSARDIAGGRETQYF.

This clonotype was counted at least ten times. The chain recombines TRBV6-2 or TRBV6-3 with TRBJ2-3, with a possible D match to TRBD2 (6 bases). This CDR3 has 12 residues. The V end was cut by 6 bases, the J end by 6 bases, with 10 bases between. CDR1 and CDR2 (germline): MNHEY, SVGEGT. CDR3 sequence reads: CASSQGRDTQYF. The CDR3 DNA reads TGTGCCAGCAGCCAAGGGAGGGATACGCAGTATTTT.